The rows below give T cell receptor beta chains drawn from one sample of a study of blood T cell repertoires in COVID-19. Profiling relied on immunoSEQ multiplex PCR, and the TCRdb table lists in-frame clones only, not all of them. The sample contains 110,000 or so clones, about 85% of which appear only once. The source material was peripheral blood. The origin of the receptors is a woman in her 70s with acute or convalescent COVID-19. The CDR3 runs from the conserved cysteine through the conserved F or W. The order of the fields is CDR3 DNA, CDR3 protein, J gene, V gene, clone size, D gene. The D gene is left open where the match is weak. The listing skips clone size in some rows; elsewhere it reads once, few, many or a size class.

DNA: TGCGCCAGCAGCTTCACAGGGGGAGAGGAAGAGACCCAGTACTTC; CDR3: CASSFTGGEEETQYF; J: TRBJ2-5; V: TRBV5-1; size: -; D: TRBD1
DNA: TGTGCCAGCAGCCCTATACCGGGACAGGGTGACCATGAGCAGTTCTTC; CDR3: CASSPIPGQGDHEQFF; J: TRBJ2-1; V: TRBV7-9; size: -; D: TRBD1
DNA: TGTGCCAGCAGTTTATTAGGGACAGGGTTTTTGGAGACCCAGTACTTC; CDR3: CASSLLGTGFLETQYF; J: TRBJ2-5; V: TRBV28; size: -; D: TRBD1
DNA: TGTGCCAGCAGTTCCCCCGGGGGTGAAAATGGCTACACCTTC; CDR3: CASSSPGGENGYTF; J: TRBJ1-2; V: TRBV28; size: -; D: -
DNA: TGTGCCAGCAGCTTAGCGGGAATAAATCTCAACAGGGCTTCGAACACCGGGGAGCTGTTTTTT; CDR3: CASSLAGINLNRASNTGELFF; J: TRBJ2-2; V: TRBV7-8; size: once; D: -
DNA: TGTGCCAGCACCGGGTGGGAGGGAACTAACTATGGCTACACCTTC; CDR3: CASTGWEGTNYGYTF; J: TRBJ1-2; V: TRBV6-5; size: few; D: -
DNA: TGTGCCAGCAGCTTATCACTGGACAGGGTGAATCAGCCCCAGCATTTT; CDR3: CASSLSLDRVNQPQHF; J: TRBJ1-5; V: TRBV7-3; size: -; D: TRBD1
DNA: TGTGCCAGCAGTAGAGGACAGGGGGTGACCTATGGCTACACCTTC; CDR3: CASSRGQGVTYGYTF; J: TRBJ1-2; V: TRBV6-6; size: -; D: TRBD1
DNA: TGTGCCAGCAGCCTATCCGGGACTAGCGGGGCCGGGGAGCTGTTTTTT; CDR3: CASSLSGTSGAGELFF; J: TRBJ2-2; V: TRBV7-2; size: -; D: TRBD2
DNA: TGTGCCAGCACCAGGACTAGCGCTGGCAACGAGCAGTACTTC; CDR3: CASTRTSAGNEQYF; J: TRBJ2-7; V: TRBV6-5; size: once; D: TRBD2
DNA: TGTGCCAGCAGCTCACAGTCACTGAGCTCCTATAATTCACCCCTCCACTTT; CDR3: CASSSQSLSSYNSPLHF; J: TRBJ1-6; V: TRBV7-6; size: few; D: -
DNA: TGCGCCAGCAGCCAAGACCCCTCGGACACATCTCCTGGAAACACCATATATTTT; CDR3: CASSQDPSDTSPGNTIYF; J: TRBJ1-3; V: TRBV4-1; size: -; D: -
DNA: TGTGCCAGCAGATCGGGACAGGAATATAGCAATCAGCCCCAGCATTTT; CDR3: CASRSGQEYSNQPQHF; J: TRBJ1-5; V: TRBV2; size: -; D: TRBD1
DNA: TGTGCCAGCAGTTACCAAGCAGGACTCTATGGCTACACCTTC; CDR3: CASSYQAGLYGYTF; J: TRBJ1-2; V: TRBV6-2/TRBV6-3; size: -; D: -
DNA: TGTGCCAGCAGCGTCTCCTTGGCGGGGGGGCTTAATGAGCAGTTCTTC; CDR3: CASSVSLAGGLNEQFF; J: TRBJ2-1; V: TRBV9; size: -; D: TRBD2
DNA: TGTGCCAGCTGTACCCTCCCCGACACGGACCTCCACTTT; CDR3: CASCTLPDTDLHF; J: TRBJ1-6; V: TRBV6-5; size: -; D: -
DNA: TGTGCCAGCAGCCAAGAGGAGGGGACTAGCGCTAATGAGCAGTTCTTC; CDR3: CASSQEEGTSANEQFF; J: TRBJ2-1; V: TRBV4-2; size: -; D: TRBD2
DNA: TGTGCCAGCAGCCGACTGGGGGCAGCGGGGGGGCGGAATGAGCAGTTCTTC; CDR3: CASSRLGAAGGRNEQFF; J: TRBJ2-1; V: TRBV3-1/TRBV3-2; size: -; D: TRBD2
DNA: TGTGCCAGCAGCTCTGACGACTTCTGGTACGAGCAGTACTTC; CDR3: CASSSDDFWYEQYF; J: TRBJ2-7; V: TRBV3-1/TRBV3-2; size: -; D: -
DNA: TGTGCCAGCAGCCCCAGAGACAGTTTTAATTCACCCCTCCACTTT; CDR3: CASSPRDSFNSPLHF; J: TRBJ1-6; V: TRBV9; size: -; D: -
DNA: TGTGCCACCAGTGACCGGACAGGGGACGCTTTCTTT; CDR3: CATSDRTGDAFF; J: TRBJ1-1; V: TRBV24-1; size: -; D: TRBD1
DNA: TGTGCCAGCAGTAACGGACTAGCGGGTACCCAGCAGTACTTC; CDR3: CASSNGLAGTQQYF; J: TRBJ2-7; V: TRBV6-5; size: -; D: TRBD2
DNA: TGTGCCAGCAGCCAAGTTTTCAGAAGCAATCAGCCCCAGCATTTT; CDR3: CASSQVFRSNQPQHF; J: TRBJ1-5; V: TRBV4-2; size: -; D: -
DNA: TGTGCCAGCAGTGAATTATTTGCCGAGCGGTTGCATGAGCAGTTCTTC; CDR3: CASSELFAERLHEQFF; J: TRBJ2-1; V: TRBV6-1; size: -; D: -
DNA: TGTGCCAGCAGCAAAGAGGCGGGGGGCACAGGTCTAGATAATTCACCCCTCCACTTT; CDR3: CASSKEAGGTGLDNSPLHF; J: TRBJ1-6; V: TRBV21-1; size: few; D: -